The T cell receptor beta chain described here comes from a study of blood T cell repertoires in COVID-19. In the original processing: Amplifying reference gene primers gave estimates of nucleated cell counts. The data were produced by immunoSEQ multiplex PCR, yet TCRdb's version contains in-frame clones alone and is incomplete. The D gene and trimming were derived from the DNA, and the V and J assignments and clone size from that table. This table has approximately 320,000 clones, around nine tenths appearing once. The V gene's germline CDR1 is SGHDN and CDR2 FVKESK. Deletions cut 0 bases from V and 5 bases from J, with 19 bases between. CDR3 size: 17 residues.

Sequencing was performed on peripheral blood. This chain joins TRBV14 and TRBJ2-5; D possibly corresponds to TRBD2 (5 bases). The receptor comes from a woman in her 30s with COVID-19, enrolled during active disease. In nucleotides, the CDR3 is TGTGCCAGCAGCCAAGATGGGCTAGCTTTTACCGGGGAGACCCAGTACTTC. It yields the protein CASSQDGLAFTGETQYF.